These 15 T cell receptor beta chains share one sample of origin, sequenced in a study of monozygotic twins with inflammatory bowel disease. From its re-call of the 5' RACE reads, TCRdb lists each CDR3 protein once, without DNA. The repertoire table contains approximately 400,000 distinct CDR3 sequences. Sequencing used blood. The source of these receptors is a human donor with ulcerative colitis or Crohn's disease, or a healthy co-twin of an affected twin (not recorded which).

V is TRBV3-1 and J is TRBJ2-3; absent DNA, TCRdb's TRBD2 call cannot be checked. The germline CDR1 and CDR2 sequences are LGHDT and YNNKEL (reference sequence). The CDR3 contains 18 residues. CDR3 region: CASSQEPGLAGHAPAQYF.

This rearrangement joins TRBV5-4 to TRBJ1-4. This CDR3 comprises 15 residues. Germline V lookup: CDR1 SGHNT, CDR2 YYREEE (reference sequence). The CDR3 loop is CASSPRRGVNEKLFF.

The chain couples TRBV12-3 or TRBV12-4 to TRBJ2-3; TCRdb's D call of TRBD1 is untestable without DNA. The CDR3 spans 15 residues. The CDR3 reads CASSLTGHHTDTQYF.

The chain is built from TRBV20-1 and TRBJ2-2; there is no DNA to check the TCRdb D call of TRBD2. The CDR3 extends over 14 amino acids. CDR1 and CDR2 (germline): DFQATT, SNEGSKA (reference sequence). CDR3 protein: CSAKASGGTGELFF.

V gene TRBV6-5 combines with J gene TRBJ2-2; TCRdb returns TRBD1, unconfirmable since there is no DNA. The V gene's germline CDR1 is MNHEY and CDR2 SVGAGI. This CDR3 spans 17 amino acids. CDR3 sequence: CASSYSNTGADTGELFF.

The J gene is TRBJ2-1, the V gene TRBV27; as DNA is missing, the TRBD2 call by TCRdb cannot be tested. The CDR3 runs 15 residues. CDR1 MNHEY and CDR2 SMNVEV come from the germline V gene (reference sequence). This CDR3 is CASRSSGGGSLEQFF.

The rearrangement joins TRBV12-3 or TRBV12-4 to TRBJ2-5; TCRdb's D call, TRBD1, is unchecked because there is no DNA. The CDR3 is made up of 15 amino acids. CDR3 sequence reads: CATRDRGSPEETQYF.

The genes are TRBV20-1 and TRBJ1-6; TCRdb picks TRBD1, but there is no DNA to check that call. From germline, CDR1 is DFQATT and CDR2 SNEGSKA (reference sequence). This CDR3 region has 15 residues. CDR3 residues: CSARPIQGGNSPLHF.

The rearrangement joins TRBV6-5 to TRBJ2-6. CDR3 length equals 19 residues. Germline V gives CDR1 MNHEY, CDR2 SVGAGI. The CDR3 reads CASSYSNPRMSSGANVLTF.

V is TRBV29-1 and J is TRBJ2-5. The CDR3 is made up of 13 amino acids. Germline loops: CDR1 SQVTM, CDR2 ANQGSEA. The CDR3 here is CSVEVPGKETQYF.

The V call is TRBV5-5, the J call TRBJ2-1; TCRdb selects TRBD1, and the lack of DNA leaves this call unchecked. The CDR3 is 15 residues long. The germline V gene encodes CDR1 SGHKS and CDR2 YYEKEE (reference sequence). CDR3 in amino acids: CASSLWGGAPGEQFF.

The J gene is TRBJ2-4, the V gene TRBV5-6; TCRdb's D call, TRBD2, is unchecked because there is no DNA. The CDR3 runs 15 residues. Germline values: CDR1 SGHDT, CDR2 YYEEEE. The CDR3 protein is CASTGPGPSKNMQYF.

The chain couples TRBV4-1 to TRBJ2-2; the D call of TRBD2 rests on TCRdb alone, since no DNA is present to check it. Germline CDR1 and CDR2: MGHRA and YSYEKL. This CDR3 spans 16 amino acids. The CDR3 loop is CASSITSGGASGELFF.

Here the CDR3 reads CASRLRNTEAFF. This sequence joins TRBV12-3 or TRBV12-4 and TRBJ1-1. The CDR3 consists of 12 residues.

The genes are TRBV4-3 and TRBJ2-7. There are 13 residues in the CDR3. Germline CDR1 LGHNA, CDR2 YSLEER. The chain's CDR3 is CASSQDYGEEQYF.